This T cell receptor (beta chain) was retrieved from a study of early T cells in non-severe SARS-CoV-2 infection (dated by TCRdb to about 2021). About the full investigation: Bulk RNA from unsorted whole blood was used for TCR sequencing, so alpha and beta chains could not be paired.

The study was a case-control design nested within a healthcare worker cohort in London, UK, with weekly nasopharyngeal swab PCR tests and blood sampling. Healthcare workers were recruited during the week of the UK lockdown, between 23 and 31 March 2020, and followed weekly for up to 16 weeks. Trimming costs V 6 bases and J 7 bases, and their ends lie 18 bases apart. According to the germline V gene (reference sequence), CDR1 reads DFQATT and CDR2 reads SNEGSKA. The CDR3 starts with the cysteine, ends with the phenylalanine, and has 13 residues. The retained sequence is limited to the CDR3, 39 bases, with the frame set at the first base. This clonotype was seen more than once but under ten times. Its specific antigen is unknown. Nothing much larger sits one base from this clone, and base qualities are not available. Broader findings and caveats from the paper: Matching against VDJdb was skewed toward anti-spike CD8 responses, likely underestimated virus-specific expansions, and missed private and CD4 specificities.

Libraries came from 5' RACE. Sequencing instrument: NextSeq 500. Unique molecular identifiers were attached to individual cDNA molecules in the TCR library protocol so that sequencing error and PCR bias could be corrected. TCR alpha and beta chains were both sequenced, and the abundances of alpha and beta sequences in each sample were closely correlated with each other. From the authors' description of their analysis: Decombinator V4 was used to annotate TCR sequences for V gene, J gene and CDR3. Expanded TCRs were defined as changing significantly between any two time points under a Poisson model with p below 0.0001. Abundances of TCRs were expressed as counts per million after normalisation to the total number of TCRs sequenced in each sample. TRAV1-2 paired with TRAJ12, TRAJ20 or TRAJ33 defined MAIT TCRs, while TRAV10 paired with TRAJ18 defined iNKT TCRs. VDJdb, accessed 1 November 2021, was searched for CMV, EBV and SARS-CoV-2 annotated TCRs, excluding TCRs annotated for multiple antigens. TCRdb reworked the public reads: Q25 trimming with fastp, MiXCR clone assembly, productive beta chains retained. Entries are consolidated by CDR3 protein sequence, retaining the most common genes and DNA. The authors' filters were not applied to this entry. The sample contains around 60,000 distinct CDR3 sequences, roughly 14% of them found a single time. The top ten constitute 4.2% of the sample.

This receptor was identified in an adult who was a healthcare worker with PCR-confirmed SARS-CoV-2 infection or an uninfected control (not recorded which). The rearranged segments are TRBV20-1 and TRBJ1-2; TRBD1 is a possible D gene, resting on 5 matching bases. Sequenced material: whole blood. The DNA is as follows: TGCAGTGCCAGTATGGGGCGAAGAAGTGGCTACACCTTC. Its coded protein is CSASMGRRSGYTF.